The T cell receptor beta chain under discussion was sequenced for a study of T cell changes during pregnancy in multiple sclerosis. Produced via immunoSEQ multiplex PCR; TCRdb's table is partial and in-frame only. The data hold around 64,000 clones, with about nine tenths observed a single time. The CDR3 spans 12 residues. The V end was cut by 6 bases, the J end by 4 bases, with 10 bases between. Germline assignment: CDR1 MDHEN and CDR2 SYDVKM. This specimen was CD4+ T cells from peripheral blood mononuclear cells, taken after pregnancy. This clonotype originated in a female donor with multiple sclerosis, enrolled in a pregnancy study. The genes are TRBV28 and TRBJ2-7; D may be TRBD2 (6 bases). The CDR3 bases are TGTGCCAGCAGCCGGGAGAGGTACGAGCAGTACTTC. Its protein is CASSRERYEQYF. The variable domain in full, completed from reference TRBV28 and TRBJ2-7, reads DVKVTQSSRYLVKRTGEKVFLECVQDMDHENMFWYRQDPGLGLRLIYFSYDVKMKEKGDIPEGYSVSREKKERFSLILESASTNQTSMYLCASSRERYEQYFGPGTRLTVT.